Following are 9 T cell receptor beta chains from one sample sequenced in a study of T cell responses to AZD1222 COVID-19 vaccine. Method: immunoSEQ multiplex PCR; TCRdb's copy keeps in-frame clones and lacks some. The sample includes 95,000 to 110,000 clones, 70% to 90% of them seen just once. Here the sequenced sample was peripheral blood, taken 28 days after the second AZD1222 dose. These receptors came from an adult who received the AZD1222 COVID-19 vaccine.

V gene TRBV5-1 combines with J gene TRBJ2-5, with 7 bases aligning to TRBD2. CDR3 length: 15 amino acids. Germline trimming cut 3 bases from V and 4 bases from J; bases unmatched to any gene: 9. From germline, CDR1 is SGHRS and CDR2 YFSETQ. For the CDR3, the DNA is TGCGCCAGCAGCTGGACGACTAGCCAAGGAGAGACCCAGTACTTC. It codes for CASSWTTSQGETQYF.

The chain links TRBV5-6 to TRBJ1-4; 8 nucleotides match TRBD1. The CDR3 sequence is 18 residues long. V was clipped by 3 bases and J by 5 bases; unmatched bases: 15. Per the germline V gene, CDR1 is SGHDT and CDR2 is YYEEEE. In DNA, the CDR3 is TGTGCCAGCAGCTCCCGGCATGGACAGGGTGTCCCGAATGAAAAACTGTTTTTT. Its translation: CASSSRHGQGVPNEKLFF.

V is TRBV28 and J is TRBJ2-2, with a tentative D call TRBD1 (6 bases). The V end lost 2 bases, the J end lost 8 bases, and 12 bases lay between the germline ends. Looked up from germline, CDR1 is MDHEN and CDR2 is SYDVKM. CDR3 length equals 14 residues. CDR3 coding DNA: TGTGCCAGCAGTTTAACAGGGCGGAGGGGGGAGCTGTTTTTT. This gives the protein CASSLTGRRGELFF. The entire variable domain, with the rest obtained from reference TRBV28 and TRBJ2-2, is as follows: DVKVTQSSRYLVKRTGEKVFLECVQDMDHENMFWYRQDPGLGLRLIYFSYDVKMKEKGDIPEGYSVSREKKERFSLILESASTNQTSMYLCASSLTGRRGELFFGEGSRLTVL.

The chain links TRBV28 to TRBJ1-2; D remains ambiguous. CDR1 MDHEN and CDR2 SYDVKM come from the germline V gene. Trimming removed 6 bases from V and 1 base from J, with 18 bases in between. The CDR3 sequence is 16 residues long. In DNA, the CDR3 is TGTGCCAGCAGCGCCCCGTCAGGACTCCTTAACTATGGCTACACCTTC. Translation: CASSAPSGLLNYGYTF.

The V and J genes are TRBV5-6 and TRBJ2-1, with TRBD1 matching 7 bases. This CDR3 is built from 14 residues. Losses at the gene ends were 4 bases for V and 4 bases for J; bases not matched to a gene: 5. Per germline, CDR1 SGHDT and CDR2 YYEEEE. DNA of the CDR3: TGTGCCAGCAGCCCGGGACAGATTTACAATGAGCAGTTCTTC. This sequence encodes CASSPGQIYNEQFF.

The CDR3 DNA reads TGTGCCAGTAGCCCCCTTCGGACAGGGTACAATGAGCAGTTCTTC. As protein: CASSPLRTGYNEQFF. This sequence joins TRBV19 and TRBJ2-1; 8 nucleotides agree with TRBD1. This CDR3 is 15 amino acids long. Germline V gene data show CDR1 as LNHDA and CDR2 as SQIVND (reference sequence). The V segment lost 6 bases and the J segment 4 bases; nucleotides outside the gene matches: 8. The full variable domain, completed using reference TRBV19 and TRBJ2-1, is DGGITQSPKYLFRKEGQNVTLSCEQNLNHDAMYWYRQDPGQGLRLIYYSQIVNDFQKGDIAEGYSVSREKKESFPLTVTSAQKNPTAFYLCASSPLRTGYNEQFFGPGTRLTVL.

The gene calls are TRBV29-1 and TRBJ1-1; D is undetermined. Trimming removed 4 bases from V and 4 bases from J, with 7 bases in between. This CDR3 is 11 amino acids long. Looked up from germline, CDR1 is SQVTM and CDR2 is ANQGSEA. CDR3 in amino acids: CSVATATEAFF. As DNA, the CDR3 is TGCAGCGTTGCTACAGCCACTGAAGCTTTCTTT.

The chain has TRBV30 and TRBJ1-5; D gene uncertain. The length of the CDR3 is 14 residues. The V gene's germline CDR1 is GTSNPN and CDR2 SVGIG (reference sequence). The ends were cut back, 1 base at V and 3 bases at J, with 10 bases in the middle. CDR3 DNA: TGTGCCTGGAGTGGTCCCGGACCCAATCAGCCCCAGCATTTT. Its protein product is CAWSGPGPNQPQHF.

CDR3 loop: CASSPNRDSYEQYF. CDR3 in DNA: TGTGCCAGCTCACCAAACCGGGACTCCTACGAGCAGTACTTC. The chain uses TRBV18 and TRBJ2-7, with D tentatively TRBD2 (5 bases). The CDR3 is 14 amino acids. Per germline, CDR1 KGHSH and CDR2 LQKENI. V lost 2 bases to trimming and J lost 0 bases, with 8 bases between them. The full variable domain, in which reference TRBV18 and TRBJ2-7 provide the parts outside the CDR3, is NAGVMQNPRHLVRRRGQEARLRCSPMKGHSHVYWYRQLPEEGLKFMVYLQKENIIDESGMPKERFSAEFPKEGPSILRIQQVVRGDSAAYFCASSPNRDSYEQYFGPGTRLTVT.